This T cell receptor beta chain was found in a study of T cells after yellow fever vaccination. The CDR3 runs to 14 residues. Per the germline V gene, CDR1 is ENHRY and CDR2 is SYGVKD. V dropped 7 bases and J dropped 3 bases, with 15 bases sitting between them. TCRdb ran MiXCR on the 5' RACE reads and lists one entry per CDR3 protein. The sample contains approximately 31,000 distinct CDR3 sequences, about 10% of which appear only once. Findings and limits, study-wide: Although the secondary response was weaker, it peaked faster, at day 5 versus 15.

This clonotype was seen ten or more times. This receptor was identified in a man younger than 35 who received the YFV17D yellow fever vaccine. The sample here was PBMCs, either bulk or a sorted T-cell subset (CD4+, CD8+, memory, or dextramer-sorted; not recorded which), taken less than 16 days after the first yellow fever vaccination. The gene calls are TRBV10-3 and TRBJ1-1, with a tentative D call TRBD1 (5 bases). CDR3 in DNA: TGTGCCATCAACCATTTGGGGACGGACACTGAAGCTTTCTTT. It yields the protein CAINHLGTDTEAFF.